These 11 T cell receptor beta chains came from one sample sequenced in a study of blood T cell repertoires in COVID-19. Profiling relied on immunoSEQ multiplex PCR, and the TCRdb table lists in-frame clones only, not all of them. The top ten clones hold 10% to 15% of a sample with under 200,000 clones, 80% to 85% of them seen once. Material: PBMCs or T cells enriched from blood (not recorded which). These receptors originate from a woman between 55 and 75 years old who had recovered from COVID-19.

The chain couples TRBV10-3 to TRBJ2-5, with a possible D match to TRBD2 (6 bases). This CDR3 has 14 residues. With 4 bases removed from V and 5 bases from J, the gap between germline ends came to 14 bases. The germline CDR1 and CDR2 sequences are ENHRY and SYGVKD. CDR3 sequence: CAISGGLASETQYF. DNA for the CDR3: TGTGCCATCAGTGGCGGTCTAGCGTCGGAGACCCAGTACTTC.

The chain employs TRBV3-1 (or the pseudogene TRBV3-2) and TRBJ2-7; D is perhaps TRBD1 (7 bases). Germline CDR1 LGHDT, CDR2 YNNKEL (reference sequence). This CDR3 comprises 14 residues. V lost 4 bases and J 4 bases, leaving 14 bases between the germline ends. The CDR3 sequence: CASSPGAGGYEQYF. Written as DNA, the CDR3 is TGTGCCAGCAGCCCCGGGGCAGGGGGGTACGAGCAGTACTTC.

V gene TRBV6-5 combines with J gene TRBJ2-7, with TRBD2 matching 8 bases. The CDR3 totals 15 residues. Germline V gene data show CDR1 as MNHEY and CDR2 as SVGAGI. J lost 3 bases, V lost 0 bases, and 4 bases had no gene match. The CDR3 reads CASSYSGAGDYEQYF. In DNA form, the CDR3 reads TGTGCCAGCAGTTACTCGGGAGCGGGGGACTACGAGCAGTACTTC.

V and J are TRBV9 and TRBJ2-5; 7 positions agree with TRBD1. The CDR3 spans 15 residues. The trim removed 2 bases at V and 3 bases at J, leaving 7 bases unmatched. The germline CDR1 and CDR2 sequences are SGDLS and YYNGEE. The CDR3 here is CASSVGPGTEETQYF. DNA for the CDR3: TGTGCCAGCAGCGTGGGCCCCGGGACAGAAGAGACCCAGTACTTC.

The V and J genes are TRBV5-4 and TRBJ1-2; 9 bases map to TRBD1. The CDR3 covers 17 residues. Trimming at V came to 4 bases and at J to 0 bases, leaving 10 bases not matched to a gene. Germline CDR1 SGHNT, CDR2 YYREEE (reference sequence). The CDR3 DNA follows: TGTGCCAGCAGCCGCAGGACAGGGGCAACAGCTAACTATGGCTACACCTTC. Encoded protein: CASSRRTGATANYGYTF.

In its sample, this clone was seen a few times. The chain carries TRBV4-1 and TRBJ2-5; D is possibly TRBD2 (6 bases). CDR1 is MGHRA and CDR2 is YSYEKL in the germline V gene. The CDR3 has 15 amino acids. V lost 0 bases and J lost 7, with 15 bases in between. The CDR3 loop is CASSQDNSGGVTQYF. CDR3 sequence (DNA): TGCGCCAGCAGCCAAGACAACAGCGGAGGGGTGACCCAGTACTTC.

This rearrangement joins TRBV11-2 to TRBJ1-5; possibly TRBD1 for D (5 bases). The length of the CDR3 is 15 residues. Germline V CDR1 and CDR2: SGHAT, FQNNGV. Deletions cut 1 base from V and 0 bases from J, with 7 bases between. This chain's CDR3 is CASSLGGTSNQPQHF. The CDR3 bases are TGTGCCAGCAGCTTAGGCGGGACTAGCAATCAGCCCCAGCATTTT.

The rearrangement uses TRBV19 and TRBJ2-5; TRBD1 might be the D (5 bases). CDR3 size: 14 residues. The germline V and J ends were trimmed by 3 bases and 9 bases, with 17 bases remaining between them. Per the germline V gene, CDR1 is LNHDA and CDR2 is SQIVND (reference sequence). CDR3 residues: CASSIDGGTRAQYF. CDR3 sequence (DNA): TGTGCCAGTAGTATTGATGGCGGCACCAGGGCCCAGTACTTC.

The chain recombines TRBV5-5 with TRBJ1-5; no definite D call. CDR3 length: 12 residues. The V gene lost 2 bases and the J gene lost 5 bases, with 5 bases spanning the gap. The germline V gene encodes CDR1 SGHKS and CDR2 YYEKEE (reference sequence). CDR3 region: CASSFSYQPQHF. CDR3 DNA: TGTGCCAGCAGCTTCTCTTATCAGCCCCAGCATTTT.

The V call is TRBV20-1, the J call TRBJ2-1; D might be TRBD2 (5 bases). Per the germline V gene, CDR1 is DFQATT and CDR2 is SNEGSKA (reference sequence). V was clipped by 3 bases and J by 9 bases, with 12 bases between them. This CDR3 comprises 12 residues. In DNA, the CDR3 is TGCAGTGCTAGTCGAGAGGGTGGTGAGCAGTTCTTC. It yields the protein CSASREGGEQFF.

The chain employs TRBV2 and TRBJ2-7, with a tentative D call TRBD2 (5 bases). V was pared by 2 bases and J by 0 bases, with 11 bases between. The CDR3 loop spans 15 amino acids. Germline V lookup: CDR1 SNHLY, CDR2 FYNNEI. In nucleotides, the CDR3 is TGTGCCAGCAGTGAACGAGGGTCACCCTCCTACGAGCAGTACTTC. Amino acid sequence: CASSERGSPSYEQYF.